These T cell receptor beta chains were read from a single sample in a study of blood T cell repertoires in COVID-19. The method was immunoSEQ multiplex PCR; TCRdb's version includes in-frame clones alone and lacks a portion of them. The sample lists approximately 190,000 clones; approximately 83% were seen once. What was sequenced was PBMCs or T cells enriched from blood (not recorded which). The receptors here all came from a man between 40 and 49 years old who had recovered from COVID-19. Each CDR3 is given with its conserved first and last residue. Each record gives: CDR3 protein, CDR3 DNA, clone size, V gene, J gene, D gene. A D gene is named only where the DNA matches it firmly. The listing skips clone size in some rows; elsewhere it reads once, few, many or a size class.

CDR3 protein: CASSPGTNNEQFF
CDR3 DNA: TGTGCCAGCTCACCTGGGACTAACAATGAGCAGTTCTTC
clone size: .
V gene: TRBV18
J gene: TRBJ2-1
D gene: TRBD2

CDR3 protein: CASSLAAGFGAFF
CDR3 DNA: TGTGCCAGCAGTTTAGCTGCAGGGTTTGGAGCTTTCTTT
clone size: .
V gene: TRBV12-3/TRBV12-4
J gene: TRBJ1-1
D gene: .

CDR3 protein: CASSGLPGTGERYEQYF
CDR3 DNA: TGTGCCAGCAGTGGACTTCCGGGGACAGGGGAGCGCTACGAGCAGTACTTC
clone size: .
V gene: TRBV6-1
J gene: TRBJ2-7
D gene: TRBD1

CDR3 protein: CTSSQLDRWGEKLFF
CDR3 DNA: TGCACCAGCAGCCAACTGGACAGATGGGGTGAAAAACTGTTTTTT
clone size: few
V gene: TRBV1
J gene: TRBJ1-4
D gene: .

CDR3 protein: CASSLGSRINEQYF
CDR3 DNA: TGTGCCAGCAGCTTAGGGTCCAGGATCAACGAGCAGTACTTC
clone size: .
V gene: TRBV7-9
J gene: TRBJ2-7
D gene: .

CDR3 protein: CASSKEDSQETQYF
CDR3 DNA: TGTGCCAGTAGTAAAGAGGACAGCCAAGAGACCCAGTACTTC
clone size: .
V gene: TRBV19
J gene: TRBJ2-5
D gene: .

CDR3 protein: CASSLQWGGSTEAFF
CDR3 DNA: TGCGCCAGCAGCCTCCAGTGGGGCGGGAGCACTGAAGCTTTCTTT
clone size: .
V gene: TRBV5-1
J gene: TRBJ1-1
D gene: .

CDR3 protein: CASSLQYGPEQETQYF
CDR3 DNA: TGTGCCAGCTCACTACAGTATGGTCCAGAGCAAGAGACCCAGTACTTC
clone size: .
V gene: TRBV18
J gene: TRBJ2-5
D gene: .

CDR3 protein: CAWRPRGPSGYTF
CDR3 DNA: TGTGCCTGGAGGCCCAGGGGGCCGAGTGGCTACACCTTC
clone size: .
V gene: TRBV30
J gene: TRBJ1-2
D gene: TRBD1

CDR3 protein: CAISDTGKSEAFF
CDR3 DNA: TGTGCCATCAGTGATACAGGGAAATCTGAAGCTTTCTTT
clone size: .
V gene: TRBV10-3
J gene: TRBJ1-1
D gene: .

CDR3 protein: CASNNDRGLGMNTEAFF
CDR3 DNA: TGTGCCAGCAACAACGACAGGGGGTTAGGCATGAACACTGAAGCTTTCTTT
clone size: .
V gene: TRBV7-9
J gene: TRBJ1-1
D gene: TRBD1

CDR3 protein: CASSNVGGRGALYNEQFF
CDR3 DNA: TGCGCCAGCAGCAACGTGGGGGGGCGGGGAGCCCTATACAATGAGCAGTTCTTC
clone size: .
V gene: TRBV5-1
J gene: TRBJ2-1
D gene: .

CDR3 protein: CASSEYADYTEAFF
CDR3 DNA: TGTGCCAGCAGTGAATATGCAGACTACACTGAAGCTTTCTTT
clone size: .
V gene: TRBV25-1
J gene: TRBJ1-1
D gene: .

CDR3 protein: CASSPGTGPGEQYF
CDR3 DNA: TGCGCCAGCAGCCCCGGGACAGGGCCGGGAGAGCAGTACTTC
clone size: .
V gene: TRBV5-1
J gene: TRBJ2-7
D gene: TRBD1

CDR3 protein: CAWSIGTGIGNTIYF
CDR3 DNA: TGTGCCTGGAGTATTGGGACAGGGATCGGAAACACCATATATTTT
clone size: .
V gene: TRBV30
J gene: TRBJ1-3
D gene: TRBD1

CDR3 protein: CASSHGGLQGTEAFF
CDR3 DNA: TGTGCCAGCAGCCACGGTGGACTTCAGGGGACTGAAGCTTTCTTT
clone size: .
V gene: TRBV3-1/TRBV3-2
J gene: TRBJ1-1
D gene: .

CDR3 protein: CAWSVLAGGPDEQYF
CDR3 DNA: TGTGCCTGGAGTGTACTAGCGGGGGGGCCGGACGAGCAGTACTTC
clone size: .
V gene: TRBV30
J gene: TRBJ2-7
D gene: TRBD2

CDR3 protein: CASSPAGLANTDTQYF
CDR3 DNA: TGTGCCAGCTCACCAGCGGGACTAGCGAACACAGATACGCAGTATTTT
clone size: .
V gene: TRBV18
J gene: TRBJ2-3
D gene: TRBD2

CDR3 protein: CSVDRGPQETQYF
CDR3 DNA: TGCAGCGTTGATAGAGGGCCCCAAGAGACCCAGTACTTC
clone size: .
V gene: TRBV29-1
J gene: TRBJ2-5
D gene: .

CDR3 protein: CASSLVGGNQPQHF
CDR3 DNA: TGTGCCAGCAGCCTCGTAGGGGGCAATCAGCCCCAGCATTTT
clone size: .
V gene: TRBV28
J gene: TRBJ1-5
D gene: .

CDR3 protein: CAWRVQGGHTEAFF
CDR3 DNA: TGTGCCTGGAGGGTACAGGGGGGGCACACTGAAGCTTTCTTT
clone size: .
V gene: TRBV30
J gene: TRBJ1-1
D gene: TRBD1

CDR3 protein: CSVGTAVNQPQHF
CDR3 DNA: TGCAGCGTTGGGACAGCGGTGAATCAGCCCCAGCATTTT
clone size: .
V gene: TRBV29-1
J gene: TRBJ1-5
D gene: .

CDR3 protein: CASSPPGQPQHF
CDR3 DNA: TGTGCCAGCAGCCCCCCGGGGCAGCCCCAGCATTTT
clone size: .
V gene: TRBV7-2
J gene: TRBJ1-5
D gene: .

CDR3 protein: CASSYSPSVQAEAFF
CDR3 DNA: TGTGCCAGCAGTTACTCGCCCTCTGTACAAGCTGAAGCTTTCTTT
clone size: .
V gene: TRBV6-5
J gene: TRBJ1-1
D gene: .

CDR3 protein: CASSPDSYGYTF
CDR3 DNA: TGTGCCAGCAGTCCCGACTCCTATGGCTACACCTTC
clone size: .
V gene: TRBV6-2/TRBV6-3
J gene: TRBJ1-2
D gene: .

CDR3 protein: CASSLFPRQRWEKLFF
CDR3 DNA: TGTGCCAGCAGCTTATTTCCTCGACAGCGATGGGAAAAACTGTTTTTT
clone size: .
V gene: TRBV7-2
J gene: TRBJ1-4
D gene: .

CDR3 protein: CASGGTGGTKLFF
CDR3 DNA: TGTGCCAGCGGCGGGACCGGCGGGACGAAACTGTTTTTT
clone size: .
V gene: TRBV9
J gene: TRBJ1-4
D gene: .

CDR3 protein: CASSLEGQGTYGYTF
CDR3 DNA: TGTGCCAGCAGCTTGGAGGGACAGGGGACCTATGGCTACACCTTC
clone size: .
V gene: TRBV5-4
J gene: TRBJ1-2
D gene: TRBD1

CDR3 protein: CASSVEGTRGYTF
CDR3 DNA: TGTGCCAGCAGCGTAGAAGGGACAAGAGGCTACACCTTC
clone size: .
V gene: TRBV9
J gene: TRBJ1-2
D gene: .

CDR3 protein: CASSKTGQGQYF
CDR3 DNA: TGTGCCAGCAGTAAGACAGGGCAGGGGCAGTACTTC
clone size: .
V gene: TRBV2
J gene: TRBJ2-7
D gene: TRBD1

CDR3 protein: CAISVDWNTEAFF
CDR3 DNA: TGTGCCATCAGTGTTGACTGGAACACTGAAGCTTTCTTT
clone size: .
V gene: TRBV10-3
J gene: TRBJ1-1
D gene: .

CDR3 protein: CASTLNRVNTEAFF
CDR3 DNA: TGTGCCAGCACCTTAAACAGGGTGAACACTGAAGCTTTCTTT
clone size: .
V gene: TRBV6-5
J gene: TRBJ1-1
D gene: .

CDR3 protein: CASSPGQGGFGYTF
CDR3 DNA: TGTGCCAGCAGTCCGGGACAGGGGGGATTTGGCTACACCTTC
clone size: .
V gene: TRBV2
J gene: TRBJ1-2
D gene: TRBD1

CDR3 protein: CASSSLAGGPPTETYEQYF
CDR3 DNA: TGTGCCAGCAGTTCGCTAGCGGGGGGACCTCCCACAGAAACCTACGAGCAGTACTTC
clone size: .
V gene: TRBV28
J gene: TRBJ2-7
D gene: TRBD2

CDR3 protein: CASKGRGMNTEAFF
CDR3 DNA: TGTGCCAGTAAGGGGAGGGGCATGAACACTGAAGCTTTCTTT
clone size: .
V gene: TRBV19
J gene: TRBJ1-1
D gene: .

CDR3 protein: CASSVTGQETLHDTGELFF
CDR3 DNA: TGTGCCAGCAGCGTGACGGGACAGGAAACTCTTCATGACACCGGGGAGCTGTTTTTT
clone size: .
V gene: TRBV9
J gene: TRBJ2-2
D gene: TRBD1

CDR3 protein: CASSSGTGANVLTF
CDR3 DNA: TGTGCCAGCAGTTCAGGGACTGGGGCCAACGTCCTGACTTTC
clone size: .
V gene: TRBV28
J gene: TRBJ2-6
D gene: .

CDR3 protein: CASRGLSNYNEQFF
CDR3 DNA: TGTGCCAGCCGAGGCCTTTCGAACTACAATGAGCAGTTCTTC
clone size: .
V gene: TRBV6-5
J gene: TRBJ2-1
D gene: .

CDR3 protein: CASSFSRTDNEQFF
CDR3 DNA: TGTGCCAGCAGTTTCTCTCGTACTGACAATGAGCAGTTCTTC
clone size: few
V gene: TRBV6-5
J gene: TRBJ2-1
D gene: .

CDR3 protein: CAWSDPTGGMFGYTF
CDR3 DNA: TGTGCCTGGAGTGACCCGACAGGGGGTATGTTTGGCTACACCTTC
clone size: .
V gene: TRBV30
J gene: TRBJ1-2
D gene: TRBD1

CDR3 protein: CASSLDPFSKTRGYTF
CDR3 DNA: TGTGCCAGCAGCTTGGACCCCTTTTCCAAAACTAGGGGCTACACCTTC
clone size: few
V gene: TRBV5-4
J gene: TRBJ1-2
D gene: .

CDR3 protein: CATSPRLNTEAFF
CDR3 DNA: TGTGCCACCAGCCCGCGGTTGAACACTGAAGCTTTCTTT
clone size: .
V gene: TRBV15
J gene: TRBJ1-1
D gene: .

CDR3 protein: CASRDRGPIDTQYF
CDR3 DNA: TGCGCCAGCAGGGACAGGGGGCCAATAGATACGCAGTATTTT
clone size: once
V gene: TRBV4-1
J gene: TRBJ2-3
D gene: TRBD1

CDR3 protein: CASSPALGNEQFF
CDR3 DNA: TGTGCCAGCAGCCCCGCCCTAGGAAATGAGCAGTTCTTC
clone size: .
V gene: TRBV9
J gene: TRBJ2-1
D gene: .

CDR3 protein: CASSPDRTGETGELFF
CDR3 DNA: TGTGCCAGCAGCCCCGATAGGACAGGAGAGACCGGGGAGCTGTTTTTT
clone size: .
V gene: TRBV5-5
J gene: TRBJ2-2
D gene: TRBD1

CDR3 protein: CASSYVPSGGYEQYF
CDR3 DNA: TGTGCCAGCAGTTACGTACCTAGCGGGGGCTACGAGCAGTACTTC
clone size: once
V gene: TRBV6-2/TRBV6-3
J gene: TRBJ2-7
D gene: TRBD2

CDR3 protein: CASSPFHVTGVNSPLHF
CDR3 DNA: TGTGCCAGCAGCCCCTTTCATGTGACAGGAGTCAATTCACCCCTCCACTTT
clone size: few
V gene: TRBV3-1/TRBV3-2
J gene: TRBJ1-6
D gene: .

CDR3 protein: CASSQDRPTGGRTDTQYF
CDR3 DNA: TGTGCCAGCAGCCAAGATAGGCCGACGGGGGGCCGCACAGATACGCAGTATTTT
clone size: .
V gene: TRBV4-2
J gene: TRBJ2-3
D gene: .

CDR3 protein: CASSERQGHEQYF
CDR3 DNA: TGTGCCAGCAGTGAACGCCAGGGCCACGAGCAGTACTTC
clone size: .
V gene: TRBV6-1
J gene: TRBJ2-7
D gene: .

CDR3 protein: CASSSGTEAFF
CDR3 DNA: TGTGCCAGCTCCTCGGGCACTGAAGCTTTCTTT
clone size: .
V gene: TRBV18
J gene: TRBJ1-1
D gene: .

CDR3 protein: CASSPDGDISPLHF
CDR3 DNA: TGTGCCAGCAGTCCAGACGGGGACATTTCACCCCTCCACTTT
clone size: .
V gene: TRBV27
J gene: TRBJ1-6
D gene: .

CDR3 protein: CASSLGRGLVYEQYF
CDR3 DNA: TGCGCCAGCAGTCTGGGCAGGGGGCTTGTGTACGAGCAGTACTTC
clone size: .
V gene: TRBV5-1
J gene: TRBJ2-7
D gene: TRBD1

CDR3 protein: CASSKGGGIEKLFF
CDR3 DNA: TGTGCCAGCAGCAAAGGGGGGGGCATTGAAAAACTGTTTTTT
clone size: .
V gene: TRBV28
J gene: TRBJ1-4
D gene: .

CDR3 protein: CASSSPTGGQPQHF
CDR3 DNA: TGTGCCAGCAGTTCACCGACAGGGGGTCAGCCCCAGCATTTT
clone size: .
V gene: TRBV27
J gene: TRBJ1-5
D gene: TRBD1

CDR3 protein: CASSETGTASYEQYF
CDR3 DNA: TGTGCCAGCAGTGAGACCGGGACAGCGTCCTACGAGCAGTACTTC
clone size: .
V gene: TRBV2
J gene: TRBJ2-7
D gene: TRBD1

CDR3 protein: CAWSNNGVAGGREQYF
CDR3 DNA: TGTGCCTGGAGTAATAATGGTGTAGCGGGGGGTCGGGAGCAGTACTTC
clone size: .
V gene: TRBV30
J gene: TRBJ2-7
D gene: TRBD2

CDR3 protein: CASRGVGEKLFF
CDR3 DNA: TGTGCCAGCCGGGGAGTCGGTGAAAAACTGTTTTTT
clone size: .
V gene: TRBV3-1/TRBV3-2
J gene: TRBJ1-4
D gene: .

CDR3 protein: CASSAGPSRVAGGEQFF
CDR3 DNA: TGTGCCAGCAGCGCCGGACCATCGCGGGTAGCAGGGGGTGAGCAGTTCTTC
clone size: .
V gene: TRBV5-6
J gene: TRBJ2-1
D gene: TRBD1

CDR3 protein: CASSLLIGTGGGYGYTF
CDR3 DNA: TGTGCCAGCAGCTTATTAATCGGGACAGGGGGTGGCTATGGCTACACCTTC
clone size: once
V gene: TRBV7-9
J gene: TRBJ1-2
D gene: TRBD1